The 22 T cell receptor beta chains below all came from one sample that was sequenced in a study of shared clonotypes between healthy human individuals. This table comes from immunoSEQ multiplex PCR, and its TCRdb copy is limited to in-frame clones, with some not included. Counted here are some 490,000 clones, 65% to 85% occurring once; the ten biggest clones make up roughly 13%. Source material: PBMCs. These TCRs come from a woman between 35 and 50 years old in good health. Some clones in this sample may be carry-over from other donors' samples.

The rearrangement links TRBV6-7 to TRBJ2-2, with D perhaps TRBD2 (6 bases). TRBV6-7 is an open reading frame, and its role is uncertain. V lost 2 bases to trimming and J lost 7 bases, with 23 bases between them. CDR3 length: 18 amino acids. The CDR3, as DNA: TGTGCCAGCAGTTACAAGGCCCAAAGGTCCAGGGAGGACGGGGAGCTGTTTTTT. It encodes CASSYKAQRSREDGELFF.

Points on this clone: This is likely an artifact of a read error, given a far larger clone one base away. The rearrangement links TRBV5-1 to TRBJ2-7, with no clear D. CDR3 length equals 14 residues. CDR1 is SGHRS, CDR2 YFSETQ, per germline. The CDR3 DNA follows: TGCACCAGCAGCTTTAACAGCCCCGCCGACGAGCAGTACTTC. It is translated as CTSSFNSPADEQYF.

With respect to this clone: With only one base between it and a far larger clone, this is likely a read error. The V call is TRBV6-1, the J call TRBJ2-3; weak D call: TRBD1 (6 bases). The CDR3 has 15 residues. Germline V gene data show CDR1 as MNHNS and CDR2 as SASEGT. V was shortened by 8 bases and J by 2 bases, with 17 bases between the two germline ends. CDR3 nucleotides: TGTGCCAGCGGATCCGTGACAGGACTCACAGATACGCAGTATTTT. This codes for CASGSVTGLTDTQYF.

The CDR3 loop reads CASSHGGANTGELFF. DNA for the CDR3: TGTGCCAGCAGCCACGGCGGGGCGAACACCGGGGAGCTGTTTTTT. This chain joins TRBV7-3 and TRBJ2-2; tentative D call: TRBD2 (6 bases). The CDR3 consists of 15 residues. CDR1 and CDR2 from the germline V gene are SGHTA and FQGTGA. Trimming cost V 5 bases and J 0 bases, with 10 bases left between them.

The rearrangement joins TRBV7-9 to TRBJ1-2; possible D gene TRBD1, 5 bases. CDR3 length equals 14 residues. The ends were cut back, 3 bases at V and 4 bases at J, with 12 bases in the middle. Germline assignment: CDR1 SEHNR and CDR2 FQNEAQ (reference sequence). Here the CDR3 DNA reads TGTGCCAGCAGCTTTGGAGGGGTCGGCTATGGCTACACCTTC. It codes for CASSFGGVGYGYTF.

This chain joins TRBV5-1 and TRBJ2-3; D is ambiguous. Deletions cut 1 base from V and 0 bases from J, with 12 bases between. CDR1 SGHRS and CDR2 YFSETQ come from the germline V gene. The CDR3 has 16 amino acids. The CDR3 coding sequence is TGCGCCAGCAGCTTGAATGAGGAAACTAGCACAGATACGCAGTATTTT. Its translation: CASSLNEETSTDTQYF. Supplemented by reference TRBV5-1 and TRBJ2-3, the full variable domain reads KAGVTQTPRYLIKTRGQQVTLSCSPISGHRSVSWYQQTPGQGLQFLFEYFSETQRNKGNFPGRFSGRQFSNSRSEMNVSTLELGDSALYLCASSLNEETSTDTQYFGPGTRLTVL.

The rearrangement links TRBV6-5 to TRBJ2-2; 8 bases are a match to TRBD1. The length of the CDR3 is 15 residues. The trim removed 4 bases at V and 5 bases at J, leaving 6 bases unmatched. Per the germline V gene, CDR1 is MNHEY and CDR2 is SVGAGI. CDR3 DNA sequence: TGTGCCAGCAGTTCCGGGACAGGTGTTACCGGGGAGCTGTTTTTT. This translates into CASSSGTGVTGELFF.

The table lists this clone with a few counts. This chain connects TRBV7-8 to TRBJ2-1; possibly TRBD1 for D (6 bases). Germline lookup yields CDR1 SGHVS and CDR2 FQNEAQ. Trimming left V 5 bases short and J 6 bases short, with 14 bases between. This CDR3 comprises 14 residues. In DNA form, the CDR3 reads TGTGCCAGCAGCCTAGACACCAGGGGCAATGAGCAGTTCTTC. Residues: CASSLDTRGNEQFF.

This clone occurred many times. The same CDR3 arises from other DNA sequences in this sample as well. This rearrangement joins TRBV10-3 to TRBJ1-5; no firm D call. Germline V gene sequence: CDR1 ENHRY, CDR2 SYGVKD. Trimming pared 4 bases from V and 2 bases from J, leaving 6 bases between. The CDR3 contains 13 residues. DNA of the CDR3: TGTGCCATCAGTGGAGAGCGCAATCAGCCCCAGCATTTT. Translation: CAISGERNQPQHF.

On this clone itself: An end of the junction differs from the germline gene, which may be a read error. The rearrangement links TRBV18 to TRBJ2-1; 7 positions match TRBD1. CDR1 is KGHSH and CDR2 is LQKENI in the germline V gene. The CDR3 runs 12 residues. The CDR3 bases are TGTGCCAGCTCACCACAGGGGGCTATCGGGATCTTC. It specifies CASSPQGAIGIF.

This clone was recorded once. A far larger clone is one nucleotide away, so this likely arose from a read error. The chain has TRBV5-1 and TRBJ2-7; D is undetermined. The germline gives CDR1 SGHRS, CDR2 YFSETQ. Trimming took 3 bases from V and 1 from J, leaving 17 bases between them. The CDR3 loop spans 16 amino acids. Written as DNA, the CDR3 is TGCGCCAGCAGCTCGGTGACATGGGTTCGGTCCTACGAGCAGTACTTC. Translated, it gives CASSSVTWVRSYEQYF.

CDR3 sequence: CASSPPRSYEQYF. CDR3 in DNA: TGTGCCAGCAGTCCCCCACGCAGCTACGAGCAGTACTTC. The rearrangement links TRBV28 to TRBJ2-7; no firm D call. This CDR3 comprises 13 residues. From germline, CDR1 is MDHEN and CDR2 SYDVKM. V was trimmed by 5 bases and J by 3 bases, leaving 11 bases between them.

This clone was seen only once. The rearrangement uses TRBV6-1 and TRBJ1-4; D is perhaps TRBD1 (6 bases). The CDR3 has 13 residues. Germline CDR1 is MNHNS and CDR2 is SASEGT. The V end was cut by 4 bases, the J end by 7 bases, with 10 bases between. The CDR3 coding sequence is TGTGCCAGCAGTGCGGACAGATCTGAAAAACTGTTTTTT. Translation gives CASSADRSEKLFF.

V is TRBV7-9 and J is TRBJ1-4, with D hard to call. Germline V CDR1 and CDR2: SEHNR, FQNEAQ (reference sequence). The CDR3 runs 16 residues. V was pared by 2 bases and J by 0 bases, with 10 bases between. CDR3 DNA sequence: TGTGCCAGCAGCTTAAGGTCCGAGGCAACTAATGAAAAACTGTTTTTT. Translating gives CASSLRSEATNEKLFF.

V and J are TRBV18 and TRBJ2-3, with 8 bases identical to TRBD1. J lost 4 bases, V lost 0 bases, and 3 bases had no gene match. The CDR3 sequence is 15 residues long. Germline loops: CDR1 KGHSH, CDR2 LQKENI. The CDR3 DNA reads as TGTGCCAGCTCACCACCGGGACAGGCGCCAGATACGCAGTATTTT. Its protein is CASSPPGQAPDTQYF.

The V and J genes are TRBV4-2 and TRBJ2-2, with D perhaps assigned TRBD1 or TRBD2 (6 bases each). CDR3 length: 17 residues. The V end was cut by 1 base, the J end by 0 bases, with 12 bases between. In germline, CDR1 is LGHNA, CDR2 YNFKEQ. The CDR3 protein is CASSQVRGAANTGELFF. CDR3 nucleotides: TGTGCCAGCAGCCAAGTTAGGGGGGCAGCGAACACCGGGGAGCTGTTTTTT.

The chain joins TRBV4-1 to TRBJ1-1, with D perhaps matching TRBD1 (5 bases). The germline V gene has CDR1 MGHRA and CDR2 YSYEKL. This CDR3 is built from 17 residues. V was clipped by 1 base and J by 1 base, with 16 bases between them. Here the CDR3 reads CASSQVRGRVENTEAFF. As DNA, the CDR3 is TGCGCCAGCAGCCAAGTTAGGGGCAGGGTGGAGAACACTGAAGCTTTCTTT.

The CDR3 reads CASSLSPPMGEQYF. CDR3 nucleotide sequence: TGTGCCAGCAGCTTGAGTCCCCCAATGGGTGAGCAGTACTTC. The chain uses TRBV7-2 and TRBJ2-7; D gene uncertain. This CDR3 has 14 residues. V lost 3 bases to trimming and J lost 7 bases, with 16 bases between them. Germline V gene sequence: CDR1 SGHTA, CDR2 FQGNSA.

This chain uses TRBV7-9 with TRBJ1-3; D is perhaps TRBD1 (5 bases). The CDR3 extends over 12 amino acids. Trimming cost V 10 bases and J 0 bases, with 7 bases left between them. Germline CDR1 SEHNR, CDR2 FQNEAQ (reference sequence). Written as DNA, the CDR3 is TGTGCCACCGGGACCTCTGGAAACACCATATATTTT. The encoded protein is CATGTSGNTIYF.

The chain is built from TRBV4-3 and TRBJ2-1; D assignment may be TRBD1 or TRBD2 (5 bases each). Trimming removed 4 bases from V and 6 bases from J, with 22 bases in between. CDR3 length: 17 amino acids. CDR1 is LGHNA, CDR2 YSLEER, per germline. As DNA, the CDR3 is TGCGCCAGCAGCCTTCAACTTCCGGCCCAGGGAGTCAATGAGCAGTTCTTC. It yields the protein CASSLQLPAQGVNEQFF.

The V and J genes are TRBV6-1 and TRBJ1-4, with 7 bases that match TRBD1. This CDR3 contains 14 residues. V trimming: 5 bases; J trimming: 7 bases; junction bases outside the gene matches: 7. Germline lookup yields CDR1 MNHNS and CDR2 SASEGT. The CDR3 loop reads CASSRQGGGEKLFF. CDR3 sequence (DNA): TGTGCCAGCAGTAGACAGGGAGGAGGTGAAAAACTGTTTTTT.

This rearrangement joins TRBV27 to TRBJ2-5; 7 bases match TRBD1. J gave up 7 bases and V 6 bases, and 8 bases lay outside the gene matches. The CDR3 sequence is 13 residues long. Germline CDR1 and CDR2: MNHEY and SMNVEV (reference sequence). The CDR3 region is CASSFDRDGTQYF. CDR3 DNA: TGTGCCAGCAGCTTCGACAGGGATGGGACCCAGTACTTC.